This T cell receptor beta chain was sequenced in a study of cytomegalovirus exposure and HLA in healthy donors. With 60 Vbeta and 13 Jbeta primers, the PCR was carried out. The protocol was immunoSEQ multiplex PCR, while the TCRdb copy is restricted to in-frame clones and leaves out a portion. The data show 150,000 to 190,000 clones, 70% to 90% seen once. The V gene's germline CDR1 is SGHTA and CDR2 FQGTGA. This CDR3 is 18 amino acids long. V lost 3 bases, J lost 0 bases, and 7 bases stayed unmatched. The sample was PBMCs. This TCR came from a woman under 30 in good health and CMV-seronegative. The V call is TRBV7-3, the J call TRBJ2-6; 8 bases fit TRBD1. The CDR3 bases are TGTGCCAGCAGCTTGACCGGGACAGGTAACTCTGGGGCCAACGTCCTGACTTTC. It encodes CASSLTGTGNSGANVLTF.